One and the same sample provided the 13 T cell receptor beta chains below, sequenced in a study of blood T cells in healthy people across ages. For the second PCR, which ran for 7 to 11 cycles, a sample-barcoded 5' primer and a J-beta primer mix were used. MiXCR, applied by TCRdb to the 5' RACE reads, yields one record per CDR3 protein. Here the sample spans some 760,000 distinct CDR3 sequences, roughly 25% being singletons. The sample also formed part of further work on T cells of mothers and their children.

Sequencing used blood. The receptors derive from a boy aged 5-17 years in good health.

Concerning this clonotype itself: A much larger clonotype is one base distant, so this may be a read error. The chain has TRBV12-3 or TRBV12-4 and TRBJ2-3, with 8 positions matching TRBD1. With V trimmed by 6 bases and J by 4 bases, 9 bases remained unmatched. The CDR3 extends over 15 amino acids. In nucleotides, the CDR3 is TGTGCCAGCAGGTTCGGGAGACAGGGGTCAGATACGCAGTATTTT. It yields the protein CASRFGRQGSDTQYF.

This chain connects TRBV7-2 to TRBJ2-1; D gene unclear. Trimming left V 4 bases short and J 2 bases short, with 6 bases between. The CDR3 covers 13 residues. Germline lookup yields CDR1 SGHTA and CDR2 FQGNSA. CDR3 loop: CASSSLPYNEQFF. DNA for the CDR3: TGTGCCAGCAGCTCCCTCCCCTACAATGAGCAGTTCTTC. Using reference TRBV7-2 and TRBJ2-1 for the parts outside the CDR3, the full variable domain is GAGVSQSPSNKVTEKGKDVELRCDPISGHTALYWYRQSLGQGLEFLIYFQGNSAPDKSGLPSDRFSAERTGGSVSTLTIQRTQQEDSAVYLCASSSLPYNEQFFGPGTRLTVL.

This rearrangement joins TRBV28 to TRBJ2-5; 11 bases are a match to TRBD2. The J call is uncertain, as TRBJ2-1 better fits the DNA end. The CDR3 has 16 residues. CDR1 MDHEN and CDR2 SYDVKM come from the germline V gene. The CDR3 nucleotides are TGTGCCAGCAGTAGAGCCCTAGCGGGAGGAAACAATGAGCAGTTCTTC. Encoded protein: CASSRALAGGNNEQFF.

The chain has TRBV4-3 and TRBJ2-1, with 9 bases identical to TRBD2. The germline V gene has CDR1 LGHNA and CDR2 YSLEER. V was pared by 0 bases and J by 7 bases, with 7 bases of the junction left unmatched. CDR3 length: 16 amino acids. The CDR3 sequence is CASSQDGSGGSNEQFF. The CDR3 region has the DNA TGCGCCAGCAGCCAAGATGGGAGCGGGGGGAGTAATGAGCAGTTCTTC.

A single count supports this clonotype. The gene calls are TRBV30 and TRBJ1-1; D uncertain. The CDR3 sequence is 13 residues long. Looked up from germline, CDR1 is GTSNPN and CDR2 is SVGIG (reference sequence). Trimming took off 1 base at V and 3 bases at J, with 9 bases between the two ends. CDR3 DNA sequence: TGTGCCTGGAGTGCCCAGAAGCACACTGAAGCTTTCTTT. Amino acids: CAWSAQKHTEAFF. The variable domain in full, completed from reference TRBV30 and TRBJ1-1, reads SQTIHQWPATLVQPVGSPLSLECTVEGTSNPNLYWYRQAAGRGLQLLFYSVGIGQISSEVPQNLSASRPQDRQFILSSKKLLLSDSGFYLCAWSAQKHTEAFFGQGTRLTVV.

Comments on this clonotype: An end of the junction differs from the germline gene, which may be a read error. For the CDR3, the DNA is TGTGTCAGCAGCGTAGGGGAGCGGCAGAGCTCCTACGAGCAGTACTTC. Amino acid sequence: CVSSVGERQSSYEQYF. The genes are TRBV9 and TRBJ2-7; D is possibly TRBD1 or TRBD2 (5 bases each). Germline assignment: CDR1 SGDLS and CDR2 YYNGEE. This CDR3 has 16 amino acids.

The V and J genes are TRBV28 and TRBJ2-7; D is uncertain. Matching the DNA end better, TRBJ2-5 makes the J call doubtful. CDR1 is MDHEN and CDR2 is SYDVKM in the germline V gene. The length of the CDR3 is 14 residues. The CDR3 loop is CASSSTSEVMTQYF. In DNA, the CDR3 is TGTGCCAGCAGTTCGACCTCTGAGGTGATGACCCAGTACTTC.

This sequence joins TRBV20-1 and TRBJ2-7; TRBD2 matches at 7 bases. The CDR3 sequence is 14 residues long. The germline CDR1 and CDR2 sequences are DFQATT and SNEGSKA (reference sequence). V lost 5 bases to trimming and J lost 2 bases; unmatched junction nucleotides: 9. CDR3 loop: CSAFTIAGAYEQYF. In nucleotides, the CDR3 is TGCAGTGCTTTTACTATCGCGGGGGCCTACGAGCAGTACTTC.

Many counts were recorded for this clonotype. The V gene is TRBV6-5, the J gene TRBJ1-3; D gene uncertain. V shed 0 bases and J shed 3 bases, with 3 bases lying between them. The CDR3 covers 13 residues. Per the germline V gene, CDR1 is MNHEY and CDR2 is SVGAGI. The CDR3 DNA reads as TGTGCCAGCAGTTACTCGGGTGGAAACACCATATATTTT. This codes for CASSYSGGNTIYF.

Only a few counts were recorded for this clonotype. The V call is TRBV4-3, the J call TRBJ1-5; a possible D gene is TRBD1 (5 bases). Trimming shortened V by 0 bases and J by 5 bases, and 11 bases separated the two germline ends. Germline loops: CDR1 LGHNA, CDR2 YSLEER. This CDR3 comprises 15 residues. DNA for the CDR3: TGCGCCAGCAGCCAAGATGAAGGGGAGGATCAGCCCCAGCATTTT. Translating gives CASSQDEGEDQPQHF.

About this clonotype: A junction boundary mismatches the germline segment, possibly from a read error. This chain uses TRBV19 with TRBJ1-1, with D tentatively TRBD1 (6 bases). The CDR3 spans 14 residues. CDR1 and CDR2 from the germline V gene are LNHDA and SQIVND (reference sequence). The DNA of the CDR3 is TGTGCCAGTAGTATAGTAAACAGGGAGACTGAAGCTATCTTT. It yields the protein CASSIVNRETEAIF.

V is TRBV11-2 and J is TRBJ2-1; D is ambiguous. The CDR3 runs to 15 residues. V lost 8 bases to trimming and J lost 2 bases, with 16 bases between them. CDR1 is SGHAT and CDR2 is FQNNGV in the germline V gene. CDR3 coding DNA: TGTGCCAGCCGAAAGGCCGAAGGTGCCTACAATGAGCAGTTCTTC. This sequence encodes CASRKAEGAYNEQFF.

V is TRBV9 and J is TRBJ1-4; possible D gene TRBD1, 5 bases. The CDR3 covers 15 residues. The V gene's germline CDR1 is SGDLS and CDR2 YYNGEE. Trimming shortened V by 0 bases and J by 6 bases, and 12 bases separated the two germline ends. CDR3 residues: CASSVDGADYEKLFF. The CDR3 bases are TGTGCCAGCAGCGTAGATGGGGCAGACTATGAAAAACTGTTTTTT. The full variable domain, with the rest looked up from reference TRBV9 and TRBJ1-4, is DSGVTQTPKHLITATGQRVTLRCSPRSGDLSVYWYQQSLDQGLQFLIQYYNGEERAKGNILERFSAQQFPDLHSELNLSSLELGDSALYFCASSVDGADYEKLFFGSGTQLSVL.